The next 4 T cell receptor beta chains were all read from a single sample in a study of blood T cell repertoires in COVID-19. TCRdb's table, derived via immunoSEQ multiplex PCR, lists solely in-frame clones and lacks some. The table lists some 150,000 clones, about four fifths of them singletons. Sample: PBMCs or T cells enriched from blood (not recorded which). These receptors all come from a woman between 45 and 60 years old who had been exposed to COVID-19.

In DNA form, the CDR3 reads TGTGCCAGCCCAGATGAACAGGGGAATTTAGAGACCCAGTACTTC. Protein product: CASPDEQGNLETQYF. The V gene is TRBV27, the J gene TRBJ2-5, with TRBD1 matching over 7 bases. V lost 8 bases and J lost 4; bases outside the gene matches: 13. CDR1 MNHEY and CDR2 SMNVEV come from the germline V gene (reference sequence). CDR3 length equals 15 residues.

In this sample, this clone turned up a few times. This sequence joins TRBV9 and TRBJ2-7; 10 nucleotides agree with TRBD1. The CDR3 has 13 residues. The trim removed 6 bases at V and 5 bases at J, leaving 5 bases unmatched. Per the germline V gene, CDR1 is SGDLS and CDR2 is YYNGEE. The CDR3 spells CASIRDRGNEQYF. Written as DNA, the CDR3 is TGTGCCAGCATTCGGGACAGGGGAAACGAGCAGTACTTC.

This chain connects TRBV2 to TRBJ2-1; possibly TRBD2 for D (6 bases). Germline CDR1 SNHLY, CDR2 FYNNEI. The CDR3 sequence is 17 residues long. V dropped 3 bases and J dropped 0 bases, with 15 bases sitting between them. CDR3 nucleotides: TGTGCCAGCAGTGACCCGAGCTTCGGGAGCTCCTACAATGAGCAGTTCTTC. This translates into CASSDPSFGSSYNEQFF.

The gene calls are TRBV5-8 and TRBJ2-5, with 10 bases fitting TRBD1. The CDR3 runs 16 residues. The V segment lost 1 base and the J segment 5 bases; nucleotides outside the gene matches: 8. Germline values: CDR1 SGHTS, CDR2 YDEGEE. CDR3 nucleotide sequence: TGTGCCAGCAGCTTGTTCGGGACAGGGGTCGTGGAGACCCAGTACTTC. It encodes CASSLFGTGVVETQYF.